The rows below give T cell receptor beta chains drawn from one sample of a study of blood T cell repertoires in COVID-19. The data were produced by immunoSEQ multiplex PCR, yet TCRdb's version contains in-frame clones alone and is incomplete. Of some 42,000 clones detected, nearly 90% appear once; the ten largest clones hold about 3%. Sequenced material: peripheral blood. Receptors originate from a man over 45 with active COVID-19. The CDR3 runs from the conserved cysteine through the conserved F or W. A D gene is named only where the DNA matches it firmly. Clone size, where shown, is once, few, many, or a class for clones that have expanded.

size,D,J,V,length,CDR3,DNA
NA,TRBD1,TRBJ1-5,TRBV28,16,CASSPNGQGQYQPQHF,TGTGCCAGCAGTCCAAACGGACAGGGGCAGTATCAGCCCCAGCATTTT
NA,NA,TRBJ1-2,TRBV11-2,16,CASSSPVGRVDYGYTF,TGTGCCAGCAGCTCACCCGTCGGCAGGGTCGACTATGGCTACACCTTC
once,NA,TRBJ2-7,TRBV6-5,13,CASSYRESYEQYF,TGTGCCAGCAGTTACAGGGAGAGCTACGAGCAGTACTTC
NA,TRBD1,TRBJ2-1,TRBV27,15,CASILSGTGDNEQFF,TGTGCCAGCATCCTCAGTGGGACAGGGGACAATGAGCAGTTCTTC
NA,NA,TRBJ1-1,TRBV11-2,13,CASSLGPNTEAFF,TGTGCCAGCAGCTTAGGGCCCAACACTGAAGCTTTCTTT
NA,TRBD1,TRBJ2-3,TRBV29-1,13,CSVVGQYTDTQYF,TGCAGCGTTGTGGGACAGTACACAGATACGCAGTATTTT
once,TRBD1,TRBJ1-4,TRBV15,15,CATSRDRGPNEKLFF,TGTGCCACCAGCAGGGACAGGGGACCGAATGAAAAACTGTTTTTT
NA,TRBD1,TRBJ1-1,TRBV23-1,14,CASGTRGPRTEAFF,TGCGCCAGCGGGACCAGGGGGCCTCGCACTGAAGCTTTCTTT
NA,TRBD1,TRBJ2-3,TRBV2,13,CASIRGLQDTQYF,TGTGCCAGCATCAGGGGGCTTCAAGATACGCAGTATTTT
NA,NA,TRBJ1-5,TRBV19,14,CASSLTANNQPQHF,TGTGCCAGTAGCTTGACAGCGAACAATCAGCCCCAGCATTTT
NA,TRBD1,TRBJ2-1,TRBV25-1,15,CASSASGTGNNEQFF,TGTGCCAGCAGTGCCTCCGGGACAGGAAACAATGAGCAGTTCTTC
NA,TRBD2,TRBJ2-1,TRBV6-5,14,CASSGGTSQNEQFF,TGTGCCAGCAGCGGCGGGACTAGTCAGAATGAGCAGTTCTTC
NA,TRBD1,TRBJ2-2,TRBV7-3,18,CASSLRASGTANTGELFF,TGTGCCAGCAGCTTAAGGGCATCCGGGACAGCGAACACCGGGGAGCTGTTTTTT
NA,NA,TRBJ1-1,TRBV6-2/TRBV6-3,18,CASSYSTLRGLGDTEAFF,TGTGCCAGCAGTTACTCGACTTTAAGGGGCCTCGGTGACACTGAAGCTTTCTTT
once,NA,TRBJ2-7,TRBV7-2,16,CASSFKTDSYSYEQYF,TGTGCCAGCAGCTTTAAGACCGACAGCTACTCCTACGAGCAGTACTTC
NA,NA,TRBJ1-5,TRBV19,14,CASSWVLGDQPQHF,TGTGCCAGTAGTTGGGTCCTAGGGGATCAGCCCCAGCATTTT
NA,NA,TRBJ2-2,TRBV7-3,14,CASSPRSSTGELFF,TGTGCCAGCAGCCCCCGGAGCAGCACCGGGGAGCTGTTTTTT
NA,TRBD1,TRBJ2-7,TRBV2,15,CASRRQGAPSYEQYF,TGTGCCAGCCGCCGACAGGGGGCGCCGTCCTACGAGCAGTACTTC
NA,NA,TRBJ1-3,TRBV6-5,15,CASSLTYPSGNTIYF,TGTGCCAGCAGTTTGACTTACCCCTCTGGAAACACCATATATTTT
NA,TRBD1,TRBJ1-5,TRBV28,15,CASSLPQGSNQPQHF,TGTGCCAGCAGTTTACCACAGGGGAGCAATCAGCCCCAGCATTTT
NA,TRBD2,TRBJ2-1,TRBV14,17,CASSPRTSGQIWNEQFF,TGTGCCAGCAGCCCCCGGACTAGCGGGCAGATCTGGAATGAGCAGTTCTTC
NA,NA,TRBJ2-7,TRBV6-1,11,CASSDLYEQYF,TGTGCCAGCAGTGACCTTTACGAGCAGTACTTC
NA,TRBD1,TRBJ1-4,TRBV6-5,15,CASRRQTGFYEKLFF,TGTGCCAGCAGGCGACAGACAGGGTTCTACGAAAAACTGTTTTTT
NA,NA,TRBJ1-1,TRBV3-1/TRBV3-2,13,CASSQDGGRRAFF,TGTGCCAGCAGCCAAGATGGGGGGAGGAGAGCTTTCTTT
NA,NA,TRBJ1-2,TRBV7-9,16,CASSLAGGGPGSGYTF,TGTGCCAGCAGCTTAGCGGGCGGGGGGCCCGGGTCTGGCTACACCTTC
NA,NA,TRBJ1-2,TRBV29-1,12,CSSWATNYGYTF,TGCAGCTCGTGGGCGACTAACTATGGCTACACCTTC
NA,NA,TRBJ2-3,TRBV7-2,13,CASSLRQQDTQYF,TGTGCCAGCAGCTTAAGACAGCAGGATACGCAGTATTTT
few,TRBD1,TRBJ2-1,TRBV5-7,16,CASTPLGTDVYNEQFF,TGTGCCAGCACCCCCCTGGGGACAGATGTTTACAATGAGCAGTTCTTC
NA,TRBD1,TRBJ2-5,TRBV5-1,16,CASSLSDRGREETQYF,TGCGCCAGCAGCTTGAGCGACAGGGGGCGCGAAGAGACCCAGTACTTC
NA,TRBD2,TRBJ2-1,TRBV5-1,15,CASTPGGASYNEQFF,TGCGCCAGCACCCCGGGAGGGGCATCCTACAATGAGCAGTTCTTC
few,NA,TRBJ1-4,TRBV20-1,16,CSASPPQGGGVEKLFF,TGCAGTGCTAGTCCCCCCCAGGGCGGAGGGGTCGAAAAACTGTTTTTT
NA,NA,TRBJ2-7,TRBV21-1,14,CASSGTGGFYEQYF,TGTGCCAGCAGTGGGACAGGGGGGTTCTACGAGCAGTACTTC
NA,TRBD1,TRBJ1-6,TRBV28,10,CASGQGPLHF,TGTGCCAGCGGACAGGGGCCCCTCCACTTT
NA,NA,TRBJ2-1,TRBV6-6,12,CASSVGYNEQFF,TGTGCCAGCAGTGTCGGCTACAATGAGCAGTTCTTC
NA,TRBD1,TRBJ1-2,TRBV9,18,CASSVAGGRRGQMRGYTF,TGTGCCAGCAGCGTAGCAGGGGGGCGGAGAGGCCAAATGCGGGGCTACACCTTC
few,TRBD1,TRBJ2-3,TRBV6-5,16,CASSSIPGQGTDTQYF,TGTGCCAGCAGTTCGATCCCGGGACAGGGCACAGATACGCAGTATTTT
NA,NA,TRBJ1-3,TRBV7-9,15,CASSPDIVSGNTIYF,TGTGCCAGCAGCCCAGACATAGTCTCTGGAAACACCATATATTTT
NA,NA,TRBJ2-7,TRBV5-5,15,CASSLAPTQGYEQYF,TGTGCCAGCAGCTTGGCCCCGACTCAAGGATACGAGCAGTACTTC
once,NA,TRBJ2-5,TRBV3-1/TRBV3-2,12,CASSRTYKTQYF,TGTGCCAGCAGCCGAACCTATAAGACCCAGTACTTC
NA,TRBD1,TRBJ1-2,TRBV4-1,15,CASSQPRDRAHGYTF,TGCGCCAGCAGCCAACCCCGGGACAGGGCCCATGGCTACACCTTC
NA,TRBD1,TRBJ2-3,TRBV7-9,17,CASRIAGRQGGTDTQYF,TGTGCCAGCAGAATAGCGGGTAGACAGGGGGGCACAGATACGCAGTATTTT
NA,NA,TRBJ2-3,TRBV9,15,CASSVDYRPPDTQYF,TGTGCCAGCAGCGTAGATTACAGGCCTCCAGATACGCAGTATTTT
NA,NA,TRBJ2-7,TRBV4-3,15,CASSQVGGSSYEQYF,TGCGCCAGCAGCCAAGTAGGGGGTAGCTCCTACGAGCAGTACTTC
NA,TRBD2,TRBJ2-1,TRBV4-1,16,CASSQEGGLASDEQFF,TGCGCCAGCAGCCAAGAAGGGGGACTAGCCTCTGACGAGCAGTTCTTC
NA,TRBD1,TRBJ1-1,TRBV29-1,18,CSVSRRFETGNVNTEAFF,TGCAGCGTTTCCCGCAGGTTCGAGACAGGGAATGTGAACACTGAAGCTTTCTTT
NA,TRBD1,TRBJ1-6,TRBV6-1,15,CASSDGQGLSSPLHF,TGTGCCAGCAGTGATGGACAGGGACTTAGTTCACCCCTCCACTTT
NA,TRBD1,TRBJ1-1,TRBV12-3/TRBV12-4,13,CASIHRGLTEAFF,TGTGCCAGCATCCACAGGGGGCTCACTGAAGCTTTCTTT
NA,TRBD1,TRBJ1-1,TRBV29-1,13,CSADRNMNTEAFF,TGCAGCGCGGACAGGAACATGAACACTGAAGCTTTCTTT
NA,NA,TRBJ1-1,TRBV7-8,13,CASSSTGTAEAFF,TGTGCCAGCAGCTCGACAGGTACGGCTGAAGCTTTCTTT
NA,TRBD1,TRBJ1-1,TRBV2,14,CASSAQGARGEAFF,TGTGCCAGCAGTGCACAGGGGGCGCGGGGTGAAGCTTTCTTT
once,NA,TRBJ1-2,TRBV10-3,14,CAIRLQETNYGYTF,TGTGCCATCAGGTTACAGGAAACTAACTATGGCTACACCTTC
NA,TRBD2,TRBJ2-4,TRBV5-1,14,CASSLAREGNIQYF,TGCGCCAGCAGCTTGGCGAGGGAGGGAAACATTCAGTACTTC
NA,NA,TRBJ2-5,TRBV6-2/TRBV6-3,13,CASSHGEQETQYF,TGTGCCAGCAGCCACGGGGAACAAGAGACCCAGTACTTC
NA,TRBD1,TRBJ2-4,TRBV6-2/TRBV6-3,15,CASSYSAGTGGIQYF,TGTGCCAGCAGTTACTCGGCCGGGACAGGAGGCATTCAGTACTTC
NA,NA,TRBJ1-3,TRBV5-1,16,CASSLEMLSSGNTIYF,TGCGCCAGCAGCTTGGAGATGTTGAGCTCTGGAAACACCATATATTTT
NA,TRBD1,TRBJ1-2,TRBV7-9,16,CASSLGWAGGNDGYTF,TGTGCCAGCAGCTTAGGATGGGCAGGGGGGAACGATGGCTACACCTTC
once,NA,TRBJ1-6,TRBV2,17,CASSESGTSSRASPLHF,TGTGCCAGCAGTGAATCCGGGACATCCTCCAGGGCTTCACCCCTCCACTTT
NA,NA,TRBJ2-2,TRBV9,15,CASRPTHGNTGELFF,TGTGCCAGCAGACCCACCCACGGGAATACCGGGGAGCTGTTTTTT
NA,TRBD1,TRBJ2-6,TRBV5-6,18,CASSLGTGHSSGANVLTF,TGTGCCAGCAGCTTGGGGACAGGTCATTCGTCTGGGGCCAACGTCCTGACTTTC
NA,NA,TRBJ1-5,TRBV6-6,15,CASRDNYRVGQPQHF,TGTGCCAGCAGGGACAATTACAGGGTCGGTCAGCCCCAGCATTTT